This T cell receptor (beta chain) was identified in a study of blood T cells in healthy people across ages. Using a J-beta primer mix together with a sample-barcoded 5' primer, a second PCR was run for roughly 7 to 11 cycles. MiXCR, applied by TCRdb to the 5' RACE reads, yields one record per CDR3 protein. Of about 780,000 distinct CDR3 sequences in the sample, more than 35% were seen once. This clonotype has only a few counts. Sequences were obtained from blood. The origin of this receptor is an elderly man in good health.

This chain's CDR3 is CSARTPSGNSYEQYF. CDR3 sequence (DNA): TGCAGTGCTAGGACCCCCTCCGGAAACTCCTACGAGCAGTACTTC. This chain uses TRBV20-1 with TRBJ2-7; D gene ambiguous. This CDR3 is built from 15 residues. Per the germline V gene, CDR1 is DFQATT and CDR2 is SNEGSKA (reference sequence). Deletions cut 3 bases from V and 0 bases from J, with 15 bases between.